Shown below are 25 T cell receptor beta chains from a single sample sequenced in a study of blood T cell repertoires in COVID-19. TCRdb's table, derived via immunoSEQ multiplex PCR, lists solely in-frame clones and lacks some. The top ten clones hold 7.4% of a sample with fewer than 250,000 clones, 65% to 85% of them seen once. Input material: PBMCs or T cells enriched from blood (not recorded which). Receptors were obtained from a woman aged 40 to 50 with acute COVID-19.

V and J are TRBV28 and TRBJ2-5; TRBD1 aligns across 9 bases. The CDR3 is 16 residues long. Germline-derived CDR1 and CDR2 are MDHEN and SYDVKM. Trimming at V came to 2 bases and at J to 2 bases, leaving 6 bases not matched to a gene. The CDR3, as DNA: TGTGCCAGCAGTTTAGTGGACAGGGGACATCAAGAGACCCAGTACTTC. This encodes CASSLVDRGHQETQYF.

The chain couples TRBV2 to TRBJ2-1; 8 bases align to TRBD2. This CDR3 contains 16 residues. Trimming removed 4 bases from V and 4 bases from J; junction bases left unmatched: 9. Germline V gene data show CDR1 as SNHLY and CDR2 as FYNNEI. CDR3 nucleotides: TGTGCCAGCAGTGTTCAAGCGGGAGCTTTGTACAATGAGCAGTTCTTC. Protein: CASSVQAGALYNEQFF.

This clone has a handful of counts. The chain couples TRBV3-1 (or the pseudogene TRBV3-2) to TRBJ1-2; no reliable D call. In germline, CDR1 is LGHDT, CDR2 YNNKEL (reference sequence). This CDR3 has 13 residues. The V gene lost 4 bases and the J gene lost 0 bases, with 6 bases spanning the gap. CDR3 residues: CASSREPNYGYTF. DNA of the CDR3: TGTGCCAGCAGCCGGGAGCCTAACTATGGCTACACCTTC.

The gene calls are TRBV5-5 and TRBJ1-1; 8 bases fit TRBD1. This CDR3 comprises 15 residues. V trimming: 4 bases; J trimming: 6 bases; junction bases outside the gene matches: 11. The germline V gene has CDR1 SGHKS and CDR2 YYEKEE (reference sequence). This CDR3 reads CASSTNRGVVAEAFF. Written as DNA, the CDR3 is TGTGCCAGCAGCACCAACAGGGGGGTGGTGGCTGAAGCTTTCTTT. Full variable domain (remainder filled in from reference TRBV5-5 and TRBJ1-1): DAGVTQSPTHLIKTRGQQVTLRCSPISGHKSVSWYQQVLGQGPQFIFQYYEKEERGRGNFPDRFSARQFPNYSSELNVNALLLGDSALYLCASSTNRGVVAEAFFGQGTRLTVV.

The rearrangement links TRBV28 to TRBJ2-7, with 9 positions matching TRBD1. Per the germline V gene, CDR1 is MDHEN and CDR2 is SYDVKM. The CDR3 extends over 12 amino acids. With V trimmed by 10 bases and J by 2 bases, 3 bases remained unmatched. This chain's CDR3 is CATGTGTYEQYF. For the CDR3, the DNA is TGTGCCACCGGGACAGGGACCTACGAGCAGTACTTC.

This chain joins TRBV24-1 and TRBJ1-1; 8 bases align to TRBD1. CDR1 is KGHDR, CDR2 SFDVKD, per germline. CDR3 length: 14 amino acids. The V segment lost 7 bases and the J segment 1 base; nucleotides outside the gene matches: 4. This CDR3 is CATRADRANTEAFF. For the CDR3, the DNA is TGTGCCACCAGGGCGGACAGGGCGAACACTGAAGCTTTCTTT.

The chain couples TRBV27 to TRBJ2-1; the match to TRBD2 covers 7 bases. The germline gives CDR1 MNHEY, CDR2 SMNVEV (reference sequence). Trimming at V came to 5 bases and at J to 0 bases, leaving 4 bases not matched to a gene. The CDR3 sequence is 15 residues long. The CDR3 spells CASSRSGNSYNEQFF. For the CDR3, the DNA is TGTGCCAGCAGTCGAAGCGGGAACTCCTACAATGAGCAGTTCTTC.

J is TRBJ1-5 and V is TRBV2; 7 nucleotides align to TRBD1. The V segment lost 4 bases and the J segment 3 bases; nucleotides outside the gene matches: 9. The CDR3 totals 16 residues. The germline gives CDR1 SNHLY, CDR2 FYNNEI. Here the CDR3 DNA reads TGTGCCAGCAGTGGTCGTACAGGGGCCAACAATCAGCCCCAGCATTTT. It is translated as CASSGRTGANNQPQHF.

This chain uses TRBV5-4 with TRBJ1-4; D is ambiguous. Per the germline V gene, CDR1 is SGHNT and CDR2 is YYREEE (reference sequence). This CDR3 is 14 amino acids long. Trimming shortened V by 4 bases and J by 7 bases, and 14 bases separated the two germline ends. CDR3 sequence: CASSQTVDGEKLFF. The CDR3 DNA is TGTGCCAGCAGCCAAACCGTAGATGGTGAAAAACTGTTTTTT.

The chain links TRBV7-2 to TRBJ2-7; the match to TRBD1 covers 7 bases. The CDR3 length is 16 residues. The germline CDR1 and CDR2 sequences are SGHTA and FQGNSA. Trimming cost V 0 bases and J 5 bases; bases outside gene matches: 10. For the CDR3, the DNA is TGTGCCAGCAGCTTAGCTGTGACAGGGTTGCACAACGAGCAGTACTTC. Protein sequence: CASSLAVTGLHNEQYF.

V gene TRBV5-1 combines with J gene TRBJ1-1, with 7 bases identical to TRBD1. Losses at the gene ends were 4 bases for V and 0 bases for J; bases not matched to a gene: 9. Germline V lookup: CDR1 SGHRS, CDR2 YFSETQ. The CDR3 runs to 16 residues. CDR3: CASSRRQGHMNTEAFF. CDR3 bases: TGCGCCAGCAGCAGGAGACAGGGCCACATGAACACTGAAGCTTTCTTT.

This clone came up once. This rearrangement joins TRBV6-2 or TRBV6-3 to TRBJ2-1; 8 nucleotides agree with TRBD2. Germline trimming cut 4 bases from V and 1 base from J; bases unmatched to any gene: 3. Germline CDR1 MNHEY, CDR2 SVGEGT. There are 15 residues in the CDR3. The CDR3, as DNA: TGTGCCAGCAGTTCTAGCGGGCCTTCCTACAATGAGCAGTTCTTC. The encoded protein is CASSSSGPSYNEQFF.

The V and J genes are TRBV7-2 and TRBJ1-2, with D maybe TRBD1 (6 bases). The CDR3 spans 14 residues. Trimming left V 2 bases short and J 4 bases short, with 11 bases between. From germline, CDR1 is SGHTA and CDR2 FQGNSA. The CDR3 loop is CASSLMGATYGYTF. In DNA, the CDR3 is TGTGCCAGCAGCTTAATGGGGGCGACCTATGGCTACACCTTC.

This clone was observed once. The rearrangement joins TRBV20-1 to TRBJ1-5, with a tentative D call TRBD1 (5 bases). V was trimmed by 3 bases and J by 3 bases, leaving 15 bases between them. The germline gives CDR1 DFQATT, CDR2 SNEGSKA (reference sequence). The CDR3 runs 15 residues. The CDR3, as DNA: TGCAGTGCTAGTAGGCAGGGCAAGAACAATCAGCCCCAGCATTTT. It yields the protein CSASRQGKNNQPQHF.

The DNA for the CDR3 is TGTGCCAGCTCACAGGGAGGTAACTATGGCTACACCTTC. It translates to CASSQGGNYGYTF. The J gene is TRBJ1-2, the V gene TRBV18; D unclear. V lost 4 bases and J 1 base, leaving 7 bases between the germline ends. The CDR3 spans 13 residues. Germline V gene sequence: CDR1 KGHSH, CDR2 LQKENI.

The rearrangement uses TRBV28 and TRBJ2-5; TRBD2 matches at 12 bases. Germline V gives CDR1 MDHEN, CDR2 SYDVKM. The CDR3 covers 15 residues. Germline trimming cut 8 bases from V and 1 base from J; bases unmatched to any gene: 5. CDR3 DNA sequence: TGTGCCAGCGGACTAGCGGGGCTACTCCAAGAGACCCAGTACTTC. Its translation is CASGLAGLLQETQYF.

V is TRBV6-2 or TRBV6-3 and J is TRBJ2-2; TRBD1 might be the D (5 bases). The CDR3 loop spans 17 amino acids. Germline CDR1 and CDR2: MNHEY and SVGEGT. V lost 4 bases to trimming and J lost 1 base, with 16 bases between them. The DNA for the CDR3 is TGTGCCAGCAGTTTCGAACCAGCGACAGTGAACACCGGGGAGCTGTTTTTT. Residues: CASSFEPATVNTGELFF.

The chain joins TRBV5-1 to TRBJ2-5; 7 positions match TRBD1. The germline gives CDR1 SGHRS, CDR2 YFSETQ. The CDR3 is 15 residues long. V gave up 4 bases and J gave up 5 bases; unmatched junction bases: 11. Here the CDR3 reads CASSPRDSSRETQYF. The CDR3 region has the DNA TGCGCCAGCAGCCCCCGGGACAGTTCTCGTGAGACCCAGTACTTC.

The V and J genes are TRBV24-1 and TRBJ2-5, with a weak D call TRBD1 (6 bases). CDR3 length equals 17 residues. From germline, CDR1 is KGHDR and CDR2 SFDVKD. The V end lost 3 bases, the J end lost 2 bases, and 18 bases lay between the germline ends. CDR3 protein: CATSDPGQTPFQETQYF. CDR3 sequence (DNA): TGTGCCACCAGTGATCCAGGACAGACTCCTTTTCAAGAGACCCAGTACTTC.

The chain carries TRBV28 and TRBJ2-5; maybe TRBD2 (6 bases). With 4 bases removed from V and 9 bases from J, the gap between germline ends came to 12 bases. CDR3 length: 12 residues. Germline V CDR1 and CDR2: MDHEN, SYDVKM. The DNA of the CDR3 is TGTGCCAGCAGTTCTGGGACTCCTGCCCAGTACTTC. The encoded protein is CASSSGTPAQYF.

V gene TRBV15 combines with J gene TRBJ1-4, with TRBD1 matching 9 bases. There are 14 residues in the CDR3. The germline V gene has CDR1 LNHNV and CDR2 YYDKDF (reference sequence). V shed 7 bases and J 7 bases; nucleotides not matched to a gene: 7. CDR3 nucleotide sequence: TGTGCCACCATCAGGCCGGGACAGGGTGAAAAACTGTTTTTT. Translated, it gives CATIRPGQGEKLFF. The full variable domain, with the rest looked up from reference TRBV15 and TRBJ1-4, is DAMVIQNPRYQVTQFGKPVTLSCSQTLNHNVMYWYQQKSSQAPKLLFHYYDKDFNNEADTPDNFQSRRPNTSFCFLDIRSPGLGDTAMYLCATIRPGQGEKLFFGSGTQLSVL.

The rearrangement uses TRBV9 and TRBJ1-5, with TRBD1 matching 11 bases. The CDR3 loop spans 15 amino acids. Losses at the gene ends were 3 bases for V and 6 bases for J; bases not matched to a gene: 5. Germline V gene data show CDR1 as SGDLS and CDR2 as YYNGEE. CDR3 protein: CASSGTGGLVQPQHF. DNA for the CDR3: TGTGCCAGCAGCGGGACAGGGGGCCTGGTTCAGCCCCAGCATTTT.

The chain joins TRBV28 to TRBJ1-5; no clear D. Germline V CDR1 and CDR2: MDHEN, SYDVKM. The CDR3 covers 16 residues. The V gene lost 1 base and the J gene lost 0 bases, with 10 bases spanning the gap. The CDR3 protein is CASSLFRSASNQPQHF. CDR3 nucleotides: TGTGCCAGCAGTTTATTCAGGTCCGCTAGCAATCAGCCCCAGCATTTT. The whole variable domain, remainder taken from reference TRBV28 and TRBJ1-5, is DVKVTQSSRYLVKRTGEKVFLECVQDMDHENMFWYRQDPGLGLRLIYFSYDVKMKEKGDIPEGYSVSREKKERFSLILESASTNQTSMYLCASSLFRSASNQPQHFGDGTRLSIL.

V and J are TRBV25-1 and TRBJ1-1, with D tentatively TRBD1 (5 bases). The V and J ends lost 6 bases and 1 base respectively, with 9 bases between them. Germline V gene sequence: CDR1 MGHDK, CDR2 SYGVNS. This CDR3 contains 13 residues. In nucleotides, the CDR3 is TGTGCCAGCAGAGCGGGGGGGAACACTGAAGCTTTCTTT. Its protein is CASRAGGNTEAFF.

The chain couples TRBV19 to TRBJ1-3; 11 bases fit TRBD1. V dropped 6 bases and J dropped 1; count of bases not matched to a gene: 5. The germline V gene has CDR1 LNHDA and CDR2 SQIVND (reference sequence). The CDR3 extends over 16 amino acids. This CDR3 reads CASRRTGGASGNTIYF. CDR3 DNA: TGTGCCAGTAGGAGGACAGGGGGCGCGTCTGGAAACACCATATATTTT.